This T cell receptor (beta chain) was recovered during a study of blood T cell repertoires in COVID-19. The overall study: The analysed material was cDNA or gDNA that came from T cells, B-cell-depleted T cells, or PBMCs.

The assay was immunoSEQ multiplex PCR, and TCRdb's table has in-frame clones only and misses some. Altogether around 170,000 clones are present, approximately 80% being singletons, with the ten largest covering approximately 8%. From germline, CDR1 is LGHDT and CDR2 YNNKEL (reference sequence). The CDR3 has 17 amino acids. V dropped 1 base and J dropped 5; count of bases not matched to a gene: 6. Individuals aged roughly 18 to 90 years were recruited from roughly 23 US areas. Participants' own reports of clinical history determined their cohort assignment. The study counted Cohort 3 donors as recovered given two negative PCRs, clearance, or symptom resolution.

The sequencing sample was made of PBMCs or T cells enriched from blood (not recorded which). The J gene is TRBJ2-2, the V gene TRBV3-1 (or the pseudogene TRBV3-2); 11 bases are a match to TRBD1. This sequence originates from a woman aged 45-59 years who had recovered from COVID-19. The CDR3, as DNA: TGTGCCAGCAGCCAAGTCACCCGGGACAGGGGGACCGGGGAGCTGTTTTTT. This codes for CASSQVTRDRGTGELFF.